Described below is a single T cell receptor (beta chain) sequence and its context. Its antigen remains unknown. This specimen belongs to a study of CD8 T cells in Susac syndrome. Trimming cost V 3 bases and J 7 bases, with 13 bases left between them. The length of the CDR3 is 14 residues. Reverse transcription of about 0.45 to 1 ug RNA was carried out with random hexamers. TCRdb processed the immunoSEQ multiplex PCR reads anew with MiXCR; each CDR3 protein has one entry. The table records some 300,000 distinct CDR3 sequences, 70% to 90% of them present only once. Study results and limitations: The study's TCR sequencing and HLA analysis covered a relatively small number of individuals, and the study acknowledged this.

Source material: CD8+ T cells from PBMCs. The chain uses TRBV12-3 or TRBV12-4 and TRBJ2-1; TRBD1 or TRBD2 may be the D gene (6 bases each). This sequence originates from a human donor with multiple sclerosis. CDR3 amino acids: CASSFPTGRNEQFF. In DNA form, the CDR3 reads TGTGCCAGCAGTTTTCCAACAGGGAGGAATGAGCAGTTCTTC.